This T cell receptor beta chain was sequenced during a study of T cell repertoires in cytomegalovirus infection. Study-level information: In the study, CMV epitopes included recently identified HLA-C-restricted and well-studied HLA-B-restricted ones. Carrying CMV and the relevant HLA type showed in public TCR beta signatures.

TCRdb reanalysed the reads using MiXCR and keeps one entry per CDR3 protein. Of roughly 860,000 distinct CDR3 sequences listed, 32% are singletons. Notes on this clonotype: Antigen specificity is unknown.

J gave up 0 bases and V 2 bases, and 18 bases lay outside the gene matches. The CDR3 spans 20 residues. Germline values: CDR1 SQVTM, CDR2 ANQGSEA. Here the sequenced sample was cultured CD8+ T cells from PBMCs, taken from culture after CMV antigen stimulation. The clonotype originates from a human donor in good health (CMV status not recorded). Some clones in this sample may be carry-over from other donors' samples. The gene calls are TRBV29-1 and TRBJ1-2; 10 nucleotides agree with TRBD1. The CDR3 sequence: CSVECPLLGTGEPSNYGYTF. In nucleotides, the CDR3 is TGCAGCGTTGAATGTCCCTTGCTGGGGACAGGGGAGCCCTCTAACTATGGCTACACCTTC.